This T cell receptor (beta chain) was sequenced during a study of identical twins. Germline V gives CDR1 SEHNR, CDR2 FQNEAQ (reference sequence). CDR3 size: 15 residues. With V trimmed by 4 bases and J by 1 base, 5 bases remained unmatched. Findings and limits, study-wide: Excess sharing between twins was weaker in beta out-of-frame sequences. The models gave estimates that fell short of the out-of-frame TCR alpha sharing seen in monozygotic twins.

Template switching, a step in the protocol, added a universal primer site, and cDNA carried unique molecular identifiers. TCRdb analysed the 5' RACE reads with MiXCR anew, one entry per CDR3 protein. Found here are around 680,000 distinct CDR3 sequences, more than 6.5% of them singletons; the top ten hold around 0.95%. In this sample, this clonotype turned up a few times. Its antigen is unknown. Healthy Caucasians provided all donations. The same data also went into a second study, on yellow fever vaccine responses in identical twins.

The specimen sequenced was PBMCs. The chain combines TRBV7-9 with TRBJ2-3; 7 positions agree with TRBD1. The origin of this receptor is a woman between 18 and 30 years old in good health. The CDR3 loop is CASSSHDRGTDTQYF. The CDR3, as DNA: TGTGCCAGCAGCTCTCATGACAGGGGCACAGATACGCAGTATTTT.